This is a list of T cell receptor beta chains from one sample in a study of vaccination and CD4 T cells after COVID-19. Their specific antigens are unknown. Via MiXCR, TCRdb re-called the PCR reads, giving one row per CDR3 protein. The sample carries roughly 12,000 distinct CDR3 sequences, roughly half recorded once. Input material: CD4+ T cells from blood, cultured in vitro. The receptors here all came from a human donor who had recovered from COVID-19. The conserved cysteine and the conserved F or W are not part of the CDR3 here.

j_gene: TRBJ2-3; v_gene: TRBV12-3/TRBV12-4; CDR3aa: ASSPGQVTDTQY
j_gene: TRBJ2-1; v_gene: TRBV27; CDR3aa: ASSFDSYNEQF
j_gene: TRBJ1-5; v_gene: TRBV19; CDR3aa: ASSIPTGQGNQPQH
j_gene: TRBJ2-5; v_gene: TRBV7-6; CDR3aa: ASGNYRLAQY
j_gene: TRBJ2-2; v_gene: TRBV2; CDR3aa: ASRALRAGELF
j_gene: TRBJ2-1; v_gene: TRBV28; CDR3aa: ASSPSGGRGDEQF
j_gene: TRBJ2-7; v_gene: TRBV12-3/TRBV12-4; CDR3aa: ASSQTGNEQY
j_gene: TRBJ2-3; v_gene: TRBV2; CDR3aa: ASSEGGTDTQY
j_gene: TRBJ1-1; v_gene: TRBV2; CDR3aa: ASSEEGWDTEAF
j_gene: TRBJ2-7; v_gene: TRBV6-1; CDR3aa: ASRPVVGGLY
j_gene: TRBJ2-7; v_gene: TRBV20-1; CDR3aa: SAKAHPRLGSYEQY
j_gene: TRBJ1-1; v_gene: TRBV20-1; CDR3aa: SANGVTSEAF
j_gene: TRBJ2-7; v_gene: TRBV7-9; CDR3aa: ASSLSGQGLYEQY
j_gene: TRBJ1-1; v_gene: TRBV12-3/TRBV12-4; CDR3aa: ASRQTGENTEAF
j_gene: TRBJ1-5; v_gene: TRBV15; CDR3aa: ATSRAPGPDQPQH
j_gene: TRBJ2-5; v_gene: TRBV20-1; CDR3aa: SASATTSGQETQY
j_gene: TRBJ2-5; v_gene: TRBV2; CDR3aa: ASSTETQY
j_gene: TRBJ1-1; v_gene: TRBV20-1; CDR3aa: SARSGRGSGEAF
j_gene: TRBJ2-5; v_gene: TRBV9; CDR3aa: ASSVGGGAQETQY
j_gene: TRBJ1-1; v_gene: TRBV2; CDR3aa: ASSNWDTEAF
j_gene: TRBJ2-5; v_gene: TRBV7-8; CDR3aa: ASSLLPDRGLETQY
j_gene: TRBJ1-1; v_gene: TRBV27; CDR3aa: ASSLRTLTGSTEAF
j_gene: TRBJ2-2; v_gene: TRBV7-3; CDR3aa: ASSFLAGATGELF
j_gene: TRBJ2-3; v_gene: TRBV9; CDR3aa: ASSPTVGGGDTQY
j_gene: TRBJ1-1; v_gene: TRBV1; CDR3aa: TSSQSTGMNTEAF
j_gene: TRBJ2-1; v_gene: TRBV20-1; CDR3aa: SASGSLAGEVEQF
j_gene: TRBJ1-2; v_gene: TRBV28; CDR3aa: ASSYSTYGYT
j_gene: TRBJ2-7; v_gene: TRBV7-9; CDR3aa: ASSLQGGIGEQY
j_gene: TRBJ2-4; v_gene: TRBV20-1; CDR3aa: SARDAVNIQY
j_gene: TRBJ1-1; v_gene: TRBV7-2; CDR3aa: ASSFRMNTEAF
j_gene: TRBJ1-2; v_gene: TRBV5-1; CDR3aa: ASSLVGRNYGYT
j_gene: TRBJ2-7; v_gene: TRBV27; CDR3aa: ASSPNGPFQY
j_gene: TRBJ2-7; v_gene: TRBV5-4; CDR3aa: ASSIKNEQY